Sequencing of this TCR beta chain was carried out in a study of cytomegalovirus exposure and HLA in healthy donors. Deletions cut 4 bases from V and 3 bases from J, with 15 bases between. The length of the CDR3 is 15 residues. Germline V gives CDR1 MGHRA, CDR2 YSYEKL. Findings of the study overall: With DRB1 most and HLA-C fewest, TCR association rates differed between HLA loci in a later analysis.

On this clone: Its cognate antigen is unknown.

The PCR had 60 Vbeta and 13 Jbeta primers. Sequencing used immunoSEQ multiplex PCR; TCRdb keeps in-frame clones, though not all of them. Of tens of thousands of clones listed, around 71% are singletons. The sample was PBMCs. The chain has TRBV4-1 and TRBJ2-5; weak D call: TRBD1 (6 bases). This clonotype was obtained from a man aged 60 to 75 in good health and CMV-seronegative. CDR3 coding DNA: TGCGCCAGCAGCCCCAAACAGGGAAACGAAGAGACCCAGTACTTC. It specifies CASSPKQGNEETQYF.